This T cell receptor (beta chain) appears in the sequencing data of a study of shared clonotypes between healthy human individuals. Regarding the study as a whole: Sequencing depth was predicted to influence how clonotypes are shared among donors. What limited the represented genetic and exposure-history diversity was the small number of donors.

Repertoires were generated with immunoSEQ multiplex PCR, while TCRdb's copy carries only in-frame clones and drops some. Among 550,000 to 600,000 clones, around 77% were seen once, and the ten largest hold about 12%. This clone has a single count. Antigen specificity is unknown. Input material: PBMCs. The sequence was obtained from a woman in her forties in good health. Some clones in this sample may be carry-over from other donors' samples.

The CDR3 coding sequence is TGTGCCAGCAGGACAGACGCATCTAATGAAAAACTGTTTTTT. Protein: CASRTDASNEKLFF. The chain has TRBV2 and TRBJ1-4, with D possibly TRBD1 on 5 matching bases. CDR1 SNHLY and CDR2 FYNNEI come from the germline V gene. Trimming shortened V by 6 bases and J by 3 bases, and 11 bases separated the two germline ends. The length of the CDR3 is 14 residues.